This TCR beta chain was obtained from a study of blood T cell repertoires in COVID-19. On the study more broadly: Acute and convalescent COVID-19 samples came from the United States, Italy and Spain. Sample material is recorded as cDNA or gDNA derived from T cells, B-cell-depleted T cells, or PBMCs.

Clones were read by immunoSEQ multiplex PCR, and TCRdb kept only the in-frame ones, dropping some. Among some 110,000 clones listed, under 80% were seen once. The V gene's germline CDR1 is LNHDA and CDR2 SQIVND (reference sequence). CDR3 length: 16 amino acids. The trim removed 5 bases at V and 3 bases at J, leaving 12 bases unmatched. The chain recombines TRBV19 with TRBJ1-2; TRBD1 aligns across 7 bases. Sequenced input: peripheral blood. The origin of this receptor is a man aged 45 to 65 with acute or convalescent COVID-19. This chain's CDR3 is CASSPLLGTAHYGYTF. The CDR3 nucleotides are TGTGCCAGTAGTCCCCTCTTGGGGACAGCTCACTATGGCTACACCTTC.